This T cell receptor (beta chain) comes out of a study of blood T cell repertoires in COVID-19. Across the whole study: Acute and convalescent COVID-19 specimens originated in the United States, Italy and Spain. In each case, the material was cDNA or gDNA derived from T cells, B-cell-depleted T cells, or PBMCs.

Authors' data handling: Counts of nucleated cells, estimated from reference gene primer amplification, were obtained. Profiled with immunoSEQ multiplex PCR; TCRdb holds only in-frame clones, not every one. V and J calls and clone size are as listed in that table; D and trimming were resolved from the DNA. The sample records 100,000 or so clones, about 90% being singletons. A few counts support this clone. The CDR3 spans 24 residues. The V call is TRBV21-1, the J call TRBJ1-5; the table assigns TRBD1, which was not confirmed against the DNA. TRBV21-1 is a listed pseudogene. Source material: peripheral blood. This clonotype originated in a woman between 45 and 60 years old in a cohort sampled during active COVID-19. Here the CDR3 DNA reads TGTGCCAGCAGCAAAGGGAGGCCGGGGACAGGGGTGGCCCTCGGTCTATATAGCAATCAGCCCCAGCATTTT. Protein sequence: CASSKGRPGTGVALGLYSNQPQHF.